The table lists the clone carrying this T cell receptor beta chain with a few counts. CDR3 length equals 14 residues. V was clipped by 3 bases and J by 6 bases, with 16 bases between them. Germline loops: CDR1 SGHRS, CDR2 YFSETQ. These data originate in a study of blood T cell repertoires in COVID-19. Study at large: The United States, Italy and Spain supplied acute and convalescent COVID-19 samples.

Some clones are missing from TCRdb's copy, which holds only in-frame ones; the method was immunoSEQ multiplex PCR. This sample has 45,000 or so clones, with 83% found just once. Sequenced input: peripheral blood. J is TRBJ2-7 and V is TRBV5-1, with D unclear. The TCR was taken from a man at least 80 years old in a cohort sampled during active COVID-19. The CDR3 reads CASSSYGLEIEQYF. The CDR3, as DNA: TGCGCCAGCAGCTCGTACGGTTTAGAGATCGAGCAGTACTTC.